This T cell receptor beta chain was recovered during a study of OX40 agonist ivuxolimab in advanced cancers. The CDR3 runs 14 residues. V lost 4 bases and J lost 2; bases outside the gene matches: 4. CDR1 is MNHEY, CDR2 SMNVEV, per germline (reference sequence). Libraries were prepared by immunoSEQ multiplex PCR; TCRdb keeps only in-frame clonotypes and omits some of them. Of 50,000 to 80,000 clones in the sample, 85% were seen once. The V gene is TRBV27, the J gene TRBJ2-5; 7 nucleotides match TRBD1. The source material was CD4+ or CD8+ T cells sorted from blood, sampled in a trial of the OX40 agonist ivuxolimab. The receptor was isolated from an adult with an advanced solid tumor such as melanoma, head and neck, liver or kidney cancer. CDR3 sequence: CASSSARGQETQYF. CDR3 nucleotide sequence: TGTGCCAGCAGTTCGGCCAGGGGGCAAGAGACCCAGTACTTC.